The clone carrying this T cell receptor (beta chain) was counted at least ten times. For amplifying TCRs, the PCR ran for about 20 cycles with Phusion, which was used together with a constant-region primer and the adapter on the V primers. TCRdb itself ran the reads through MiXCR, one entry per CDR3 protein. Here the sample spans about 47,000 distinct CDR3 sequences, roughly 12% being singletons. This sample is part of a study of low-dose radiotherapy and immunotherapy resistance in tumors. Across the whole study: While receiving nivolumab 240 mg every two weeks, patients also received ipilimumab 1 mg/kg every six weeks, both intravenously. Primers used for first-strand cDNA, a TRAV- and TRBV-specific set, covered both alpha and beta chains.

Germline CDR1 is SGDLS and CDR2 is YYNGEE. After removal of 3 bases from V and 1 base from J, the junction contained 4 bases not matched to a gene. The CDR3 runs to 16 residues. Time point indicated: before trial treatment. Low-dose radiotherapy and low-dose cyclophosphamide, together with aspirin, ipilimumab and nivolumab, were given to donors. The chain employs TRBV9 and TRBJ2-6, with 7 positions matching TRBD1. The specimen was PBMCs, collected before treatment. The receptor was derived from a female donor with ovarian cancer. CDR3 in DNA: TGTGCCAGCAGCGCCAGGGGGTTGTCTGGGGCCAACGTCCTGACTTTC. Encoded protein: CASSARGLSGANVLTF.